The entry below describes one T cell receptor beta chain. Its matching antigen is unknown. With 60 Vbeta and 13 Jbeta primers, the PCR was carried out. Measured with immunoSEQ multiplex PCR; TCRdb has only the in-frame clones, and not every one. Among around 150,000 clones listed, around three fifths were seen once. The data derive from a study of cytomegalovirus exposure and HLA in healthy donors. Study in general: One earlier analysis, a look at 150 million to 200 million T cells, found some 100 million unique TCR beta sequences. General study points: An analysis done earlier found most TCR beta V segments productive about 87% or about 30% of the time. Many donors carried some public TCRs, although rarity characterized most TCR sequences.

Trimming pared 5 bases from V and 3 bases from J, leaving 12 bases between. CDR3 size: 14 residues. Germline assignment: CDR1 SEHNR and CDR2 FQNEAQ (reference sequence). The specimen was PBMCs. The rearrangement uses TRBV7-9 and TRBJ2-3; a possible D gene is TRBD1 (6 bases). The receptor was derived from a male donor in good health and CMV-seronegative. CDR3 bases: TGTGCCAGCAGCGCCATACAGGGTACAGATACGCAGTATTTT. Translated: CASSAIQGTDTQYF. Full variable domain (rest looked up from reference TRBV7-9 and TRBJ2-3): DTGVSQNPRHKITKRGQNVTFRCDPISEHNRLYWYRQTLGQGPEFLTYFQNEAQLEKSRLLSDRFSAERPKGSFSTLEIQRTEQGDSAMYLCASSAIQGTDTQYFGPGTRLTVL.